This T cell receptor beta chain was sequenced during a study of cytomegalovirus exposure and HLA in healthy donors (dated by TCRdb to the late 2010s). Concerning the study at large: According to an earlier analysis of 587 of the donors, some 180 million T cells yielded roughly 100 million unique TCR beta sequences and approximately 300 Gb of sequence data. The study was designed to test whether signatures of past pathogen exposure could be identified by cataloging public T cell receptors. HLA typing included class I and class II loci at four-digit resolution. Every discovery cohort repertoire had been produced on one sequencing platform. An early release that covered about 640 HLA-typed donors contained 250 to 350 gigabases of sequencing data and about 93 million unique TCR sequences. Among the roughly 390 genotyped donors, under 90% belonged to the genetic ancestry cluster associated with self-reported Caucasian donors. Rather than using new phenotypic data, the later analysis identified candidate immune exposures from TCR beta sequences and from how often those sequences occurred across donors. Among a few hundred genotyped donors of the cohort, an average of approximately 240,000 unique TCR beta nucleotide sequences were sequenced per donor, around 18% of them non-productive. Several DR-DQ haplotypes were treated as single units for association and clustering because of strong linkage in the cohort. A later analysis re-analyzed previously published TCR beta repertoires from 550 to 700 donors and added high-resolution HLA genotyping to study TCR occurrence patterns. The number of typed donors differed by locus: about 629-640 for A, B, C, DRB1 and DQB1; 500 to 550 for DQA1; about 600 for DPA1; and 400 to 480 for DPB1. A later genetic analysis used genome-wide SNP genotypes for about 60% of the 666 donors, treating that subset as a discovery cohort. A separate validation cohort of roughly 130 different subjects was used in addition to the 666-subject first cohort. The T cell repertoires of under 700 subjects were profiled by immunosequencing and related to cytomegalovirus serostatus. In an earlier analysis of 550 to 700 of the donors, high-throughput TCR beta sequencing was used to judge whether each TCR beta V gene segment behaved as functional or pseudogenic. High-throughput TCR immunosequencing, statistical association of individual TCRs with disease status, and machine learning were combined to predict cytomegalovirus infection status. Donor age, sex, ethnicity and CMV serostatus were compiled alongside the repertoire data. Findings and caveats that apply to the study as a whole: Most CMV-associated TCR beta chains appeared to be HLA-restricted in a later analysis, and the HLA associations seemed to be driven largely by CMV exposure. According to the authors, the approach could potentially be generalized to other disease states and immunological phenotypes. CMV serostatus was the only immune exposure information available for the cohort. Only TCR beta chains were sequenced in this cohort, and the absence of alpha or paired-chain data limited detectable features. V-gene and J-gene trimming of TCR beta chains was associated with a missense DCLRE1C variant in a later genetic analysis, and the association was replicated in an independent cohort. Presence/absence analyses assumed roughly uniform sequencing depth across donors, an assumption that may not hold. According to a later analysis, parvovirus B19, influenza, CMV and Epstein-Barr virus appeared linked to several top co-occurrence clusters. Broadly in line with IMGT annotations, most TCR beta V segments showed up in productive rearrangements about 87% or about 30% of the time in an earlier analysis of 587 of the donors. A further reported finding was that TCR beta sequences accurately predicted the HLA-A and HLA-B alleles for most subjects in the first cohort. HLA typing was unavailable for some donors at each locus, so association tests used only the typed subset. A few of the identified cytomegalovirus-associated TCR beta chains were confirmed in vitro to be specific for cytomegalovirus antigens. Linkage disequilibrium might explain the correlated functional status among segregating V segments, but an unknown experimental factor could not be excluded. While some public TCRs were present in many individuals, most TCR sequences turned up only very rarely across donors. A later genetic analysis reported fewer N-insertions in productive TCRs among donors in an Asian-associated ancestry cluster than the roughly 700-donor mean. In both the original and validation cohorts, the classifier was reported to diagnose cytomegalovirus status with high specificity and sensitivity. A later analysis found that TCR association rates varied across HLA loci, with DRB1 alleles showing the most associated TCRs and HLA-C alleles the fewest. Because the 87-base-pair reads could not distinguish some IMGT-functional V segments, including TRBV6-2 and TRBV6-3, those segments were excluded. The sequencing pipeline was judged likely to have produced a cluster of highly shared sequence variants as a technical artifact. Because counts were too low, 15 to 20 rarely observed V segments, including chromosome 9 orphons, were excluded from the earlier analysis of 587 of the donors. In a later analysis, HLA-associated TCR beta chains were found to be more clonally expanded and to have lower generation probabilities than equally common non-associated chains. A total of 164 TCR beta chains were listed by the study as associated with cytomegalovirus. Strong co-occurrence of HLA alleles, especially DR and DQ, made assigning TCR associations to individual alleles difficult. At a false discovery rate of 0.05, a later analysis linked 16,951 TCR beta sequences to specific HLA alleles.

The receptor library was made with the immunoSEQ multiplex PCR assay. For the multiplex PCR, a mixture combining 60 forward primers for TCR Vbeta segments and 13 reverse primers for TCR Jbeta segments was used. The CDR3 region of rearranged TCR beta genes was amplified from genomic DNA with a multiplex PCR assay. Amplified TCR beta libraries were sequenced as 87-base-pair reads on the Illumina HiSeq System. As for the original processing: A later analysis tallied 75 million to 95 million unique TCR beta chains across the 660 or so repertoires, and approximately 12 million of those chains were shared by two or more donors. A nearest-neighbor algorithm error-corrected the raw reads and collapsed the reads into unique sequences, merging closely related sequences to remove PCR and sequencing errors. CDR3 sequences were aligned to IMGT reference sequences to assign V, D and J gene segments. For a sequence to be retained, a match of at least six nucleotides was required to both a V gene segment and a J gene segment. Rearrangements were classified as productive when the CDR3 lacked stop codons and remained in frame with V and J, and all other rearrangements were classified as non-productive. Following IMGT convention, CDR3 was defined as the stretch from the second conserved V-encoded cysteine to the conserved J-encoded phenylalanine. The earlier analysis of 500 to 750 of the donors excluded any sequence lacking an unambiguous match to a single V gene segment. An earlier analysis of under 750 of the donors called V segments functional above 56.7% productive rearrangements and segregating when the between-donor standard deviation exceeded 5%. To diagnose cytomegalovirus status from the catalog of TCR beta chain sequences, a statistical classification framework was built. A later analysis assigned V and J genes by comparing TCR nucleotide sequences with IMGT/GENE-DB human TR gene sequences. In a later analysis, CDR3 sequences and most-parsimonious VDJ recombination scenarios were assigned using the TCRdist pipeline. In a later analysis, each TCR beta chain was defined by its CDR3 amino acid sequence together with its V-gene family, and reads lacking a unique V-gene family were excluded. In a later analysis, around 650 highly shared, low-generation-probability nucleotide sequences were removed to address suspected cross-contamination and a sequencing artifact. In a later analysis, a clonal expansion index for each public chain was calculated from normalized within-repertoire ranks of inferred template counts. In a later analysis, generation probabilities were computed with a VDJ recombination model fitted to out-of-frame rearrangements, and the resulting probabilities were checked against IGoR. In a later analysis, hypergeometric tests were used to score TCR-TCR, TCR-HLA and TCR-CMV co-occurrence, with a repertoire-size bias correction applied to TCR pairs. To estimate false discovery rates, a later analysis permuted the HLA or CMV assignments 20 times. A later analysis grouped co-occurring TCRs with DBSCAN, adding TCRdist sequence similarity when clustering within HLA-allele-positive subsets. For co-occurrence clustering, repertoires with fewer than 30,000 or more than 120,000 public chains were excluded, along with four or five repertoires with anomalous nucleotide sharing. Not all clones reach the TCRdb copy of this immuneACCESS table, which keeps in-frame sequences only. Checked studies attribute under half of the gap to unresolved V genes and leave the rest unexplained. The V and J calls and clone size are taken from that table; D and trimming were inferred from the DNA. This sample gives 240,000 or so clones in total; around 81% of them show up just once. Around 8.3% of the sample is in the top ten clones.

CDR1 and CDR2, per the germline V gene, are SNHLY and FYNNEI. Spanning cysteine to phenylalanine, the CDR3 consists of 12 amino acids. This entry keeps only the CDR3 DNA: 36 bases, framed from base 1. Deletion took 5 bases off V and 8 bases off J, with a span of 12 bases between the germline ends. In this sample, this clone turned up once. The clone's antigen remains unknown. The input lacks base qualities; no much larger clone sits a single base away. In total, 600 or so healthy bone marrow donors made up the cohort. All cohort members were sampled while nominally healthy, although unrecorded immune exposures were likely present. The donor tested CMV seropositive, placing the donor among the 289 seropositive members of the cohort. A peripheral blood sample was collected from each donor, and TCR beta sequencing was performed on peripheral blood mononuclear cells. The Qiagen DNeasy Blood Extraction Kit was used to extract genomic DNA from the blood cell samples.

Sequencing input: PBMCs. The sequence was obtained from a woman aged 60-75 years in good health and CMV-seropositive. Recombination linked TRBV2 to TRBJ1-1; the D gene is possibly TRBD1, with 5 bases matching. Here the CDR3 is given as CASSQGKGEAFF. The nucleotide sequence is given as TGTGCCAGCAGTCAGGGTAAGGGAGAAGCTTTCTTT.